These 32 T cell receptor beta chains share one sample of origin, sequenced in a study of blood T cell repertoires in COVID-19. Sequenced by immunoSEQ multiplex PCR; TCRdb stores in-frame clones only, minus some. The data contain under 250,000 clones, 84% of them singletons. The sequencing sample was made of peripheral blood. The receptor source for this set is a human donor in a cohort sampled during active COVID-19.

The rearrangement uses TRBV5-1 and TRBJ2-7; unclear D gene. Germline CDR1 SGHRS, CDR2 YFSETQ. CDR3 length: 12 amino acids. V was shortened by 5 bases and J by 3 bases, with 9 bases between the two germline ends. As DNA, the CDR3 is TGCGCCAGCAGGGCGGAAAACTACGAGCAGTACTTC. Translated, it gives CASRAENYEQYF.

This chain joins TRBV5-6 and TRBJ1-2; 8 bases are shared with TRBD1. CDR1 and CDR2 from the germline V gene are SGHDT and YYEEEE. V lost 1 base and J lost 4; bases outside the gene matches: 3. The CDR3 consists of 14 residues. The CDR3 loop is CASSLSGGGYGYTF. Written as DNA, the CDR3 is TGTGCCAGCAGCTTGTCAGGGGGCGGCTATGGCTACACCTTC. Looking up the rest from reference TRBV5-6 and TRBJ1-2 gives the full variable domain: DAGVTQSPTHLIKTRGQQVTLRCSPKSGHDTVSWYQQALGQGPQFIFQYYEEEERQRGNFPDRFSGHQFPNYSSELNVNALLLGDSALYLCASSLSGGGYGYTFGSGTRLTVV.

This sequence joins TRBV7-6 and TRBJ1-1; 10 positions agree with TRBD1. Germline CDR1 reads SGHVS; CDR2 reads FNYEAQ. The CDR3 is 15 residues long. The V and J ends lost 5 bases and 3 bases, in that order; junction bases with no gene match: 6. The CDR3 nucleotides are TGTGCCAGCAGCGATTTAGACAGGGGGCACACTGAAGCTTTCTTT. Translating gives CASSDLDRGHTEAFF. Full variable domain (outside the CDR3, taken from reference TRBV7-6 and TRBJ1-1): GAGVSQSPRYKVTKRGQDVALRCDPISGHVSLYWYRQALGQGPEFLTYFNYEAQQDKSGLPNDRFSAERPEGSISTLTIQRTEQRDSAMYRCASSDLDRGHTEAFFGQGTRLTVV.

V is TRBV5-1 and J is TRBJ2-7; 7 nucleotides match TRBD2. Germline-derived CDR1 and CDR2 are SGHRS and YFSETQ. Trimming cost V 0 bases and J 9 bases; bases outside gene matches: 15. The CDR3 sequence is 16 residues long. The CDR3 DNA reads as TGCGCCAGCAGCTTGGTCGGTGTGGGAGGGCCCTCGGCGCAGTACTTC. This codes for CASSLVGVGGPSAQYF.

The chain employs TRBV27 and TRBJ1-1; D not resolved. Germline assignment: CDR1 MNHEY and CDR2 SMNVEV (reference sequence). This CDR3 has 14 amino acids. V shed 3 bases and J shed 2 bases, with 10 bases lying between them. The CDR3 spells CASSFGPGNTEAFF. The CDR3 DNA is TGTGCCAGCAGTTTCGGTCCGGGAAACACTGAAGCTTTCTTT.

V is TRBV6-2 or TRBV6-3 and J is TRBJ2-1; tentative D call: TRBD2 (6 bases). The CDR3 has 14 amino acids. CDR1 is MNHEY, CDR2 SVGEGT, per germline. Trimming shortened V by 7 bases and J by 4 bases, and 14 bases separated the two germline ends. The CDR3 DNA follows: TGTGCCAGCACCCCTCGGGGGAGTTACAATGAGCAGTTCTTC. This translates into CASTPRGSYNEQFF.

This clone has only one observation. CDR3 nucleotide sequence: TGTGCCAGCAGCCCTTCGACAGGGACTGAAGCTTTCTTT. The encoded protein is CASSPSTGTEAFF. The chain carries TRBV5-6 and TRBJ1-1; 7 bases agree with TRBD1. Germline V CDR1 and CDR2: SGHDT, YYEEEE. V lost 4 bases and J lost 5; bases outside the gene matches: 5. This CDR3 region has 13 residues.

The CDR3 here is CASSQDSGFPEQYF. CDR3 sequence (DNA): TGTGCCAGCAGCCAAGATTCAGGGTTCCCCGAGCAGTACTTC. The chain is built from TRBV4-2 and TRBJ2-7, with TRBD1 as a possible D gene (5 bases). V was cut by 0 bases and J by 6 bases, with 12 bases left in between. The germline gives CDR1 LGHNA, CDR2 YNFKEQ. The length of the CDR3 is 14 residues.

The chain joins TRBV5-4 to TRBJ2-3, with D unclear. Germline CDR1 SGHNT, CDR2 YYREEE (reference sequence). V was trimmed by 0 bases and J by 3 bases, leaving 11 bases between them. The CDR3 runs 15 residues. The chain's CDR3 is CASSLVGDGTDTQYF. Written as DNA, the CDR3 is TGTGCCAGCAGCTTGGTGGGTGACGGGACAGATACGCAGTATTTT.

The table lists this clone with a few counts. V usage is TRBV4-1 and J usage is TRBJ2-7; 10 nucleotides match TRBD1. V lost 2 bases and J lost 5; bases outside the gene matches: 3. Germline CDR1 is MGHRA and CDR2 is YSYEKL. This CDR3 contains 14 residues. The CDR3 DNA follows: TGCGCCAGCAGCCAAACCGACAGGGGGCACGAGCAGTACTTC. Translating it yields CASSQTDRGHEQYF.

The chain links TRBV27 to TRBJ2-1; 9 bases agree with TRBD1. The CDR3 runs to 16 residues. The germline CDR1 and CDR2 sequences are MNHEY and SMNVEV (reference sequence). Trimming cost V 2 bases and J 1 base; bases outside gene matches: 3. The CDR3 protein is CASSLPGQGSYNEQFF. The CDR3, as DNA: TGTGCCAGCAGTTTACCCGGACAGGGGTCCTACAATGAGCAGTTCTTC.

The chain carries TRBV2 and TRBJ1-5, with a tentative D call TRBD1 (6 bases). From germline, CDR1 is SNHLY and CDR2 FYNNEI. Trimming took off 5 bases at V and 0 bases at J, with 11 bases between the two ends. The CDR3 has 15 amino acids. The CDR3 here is CASSRGHNSNQPQHF. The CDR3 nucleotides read TGTGCCAGCAGTCGGGGACACAATAGCAATCAGCCCCAGCATTTT.

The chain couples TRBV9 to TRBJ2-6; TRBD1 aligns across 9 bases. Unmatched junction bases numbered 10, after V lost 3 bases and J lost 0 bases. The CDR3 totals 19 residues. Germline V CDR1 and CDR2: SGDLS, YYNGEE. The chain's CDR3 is CASSATPGTGISGANVLTF. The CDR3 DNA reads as TGTGCCAGCAGCGCGACCCCGGGGACAGGGATCTCTGGGGCCAACGTCCTGACTTTC.

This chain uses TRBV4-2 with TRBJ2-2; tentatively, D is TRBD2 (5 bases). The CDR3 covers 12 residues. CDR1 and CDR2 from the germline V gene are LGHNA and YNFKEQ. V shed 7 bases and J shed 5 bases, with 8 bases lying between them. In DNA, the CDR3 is TGTGCCAGCAAAGGGAGAACCGGGGAGCTGTTTTTT. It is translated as CASKGRTGELFF.

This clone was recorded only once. The CDR3 DNA reads TGCGCCAGCAGCCAAATATTTAGCGGGAGTAGTTTCAATGAGCAGTTCTTC. This sequence encodes CASSQIFSGSSFNEQFF. The rearrangement joins TRBV4-1 to TRBJ2-1, with 9 bases fitting TRBD2. Germline lookup yields CDR1 MGHRA and CDR2 YSYEKL. The CDR3 sequence is 17 residues long. V lost 2 bases and J lost 6; bases outside the gene matches: 11.

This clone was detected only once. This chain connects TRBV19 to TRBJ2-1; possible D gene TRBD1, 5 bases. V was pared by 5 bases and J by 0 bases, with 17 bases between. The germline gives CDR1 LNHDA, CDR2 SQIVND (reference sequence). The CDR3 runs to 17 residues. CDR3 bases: TGTGCCAGTAGTTCACGACAGATTTATAGCTCCTACAATGAGCAGTTCTTC. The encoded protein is CASSSRQIYSSYNEQFF.

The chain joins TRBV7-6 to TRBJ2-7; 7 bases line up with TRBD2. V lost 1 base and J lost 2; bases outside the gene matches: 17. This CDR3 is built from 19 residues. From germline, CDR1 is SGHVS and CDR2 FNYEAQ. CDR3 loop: CASSLVVGEGGQIPYEQYF. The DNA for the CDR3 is TGTGCCAGCAGCTTAGTTGTCGGGGAGGGAGGGCAAATCCCCTACGAGCAGTACTTC.

CDR3 nucleotides: TGTGCCAGCAGTCTAAGACAGGGGGCTAGCTACGAGCAGTACTTC. Translation: CASSLRQGASYEQYF. V is TRBV28 and J is TRBJ2-7; 10 nucleotides agree with TRBD1. After removal of 5 bases from V and 3 bases from J, the junction contained 7 bases not matched to a gene. This CDR3 spans 15 amino acids. CDR1 MDHEN and CDR2 SYDVKM come from the germline V gene.

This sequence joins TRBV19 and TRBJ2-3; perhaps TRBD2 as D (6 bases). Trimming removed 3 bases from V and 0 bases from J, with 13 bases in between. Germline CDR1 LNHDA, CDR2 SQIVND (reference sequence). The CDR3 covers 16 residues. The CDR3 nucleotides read TGTGCCAGTAGTATGGGGCTAGCGTCTAGCACAGATACGCAGTATTTT. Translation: CASSMGLASSTDTQYF.

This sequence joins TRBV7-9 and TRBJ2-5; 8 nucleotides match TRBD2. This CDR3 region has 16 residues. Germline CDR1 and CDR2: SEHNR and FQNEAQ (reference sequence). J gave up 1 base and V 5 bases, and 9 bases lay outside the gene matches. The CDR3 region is CASSQLFREGQETQYF. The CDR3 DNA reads TGTGCCAGCAGCCAACTCTTCCGGGAGGGCCAAGAGACCCAGTACTTC. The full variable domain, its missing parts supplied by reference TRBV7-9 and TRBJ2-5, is DTGVSQNPRHKITKRGQNVTFRCDPISEHNRLYWYRQTLGQGPEFLTYFQNEAQLEKSRLLSDRFSAERPKGSFSTLEIQRTEQGDSAMYLCASSQLFREGQETQYFGPGTRLLVL.

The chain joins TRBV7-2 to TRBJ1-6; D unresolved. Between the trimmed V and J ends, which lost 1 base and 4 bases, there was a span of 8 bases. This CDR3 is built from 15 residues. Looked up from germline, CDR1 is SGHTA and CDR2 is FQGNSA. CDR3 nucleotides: TGTGCCAGCAGCTTAGACGGAGGATATAATTCACCCCTCCACTTT. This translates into CASSLDGGYNSPLHF. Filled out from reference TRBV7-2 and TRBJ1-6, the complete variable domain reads GAGVSQSPSNKVTEKGKDVELRCDPISGHTALYWYRQSLGQGLEFLIYFQGNSAPDKSGLPSDRFSAERTGGSVSTLTIQRTQQEDSAVYLCASSLDGGYNSPLHFGNGTRLTVT.

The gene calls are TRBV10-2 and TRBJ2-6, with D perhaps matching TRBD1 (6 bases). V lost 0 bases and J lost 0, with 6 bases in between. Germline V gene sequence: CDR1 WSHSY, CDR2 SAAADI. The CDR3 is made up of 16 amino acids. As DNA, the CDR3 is TGCGCCAGCAGTGAGTCAGGGGGCTCTGGGGCCAACGTCCTGACTTTC. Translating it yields CASSESGGSGANVLTF.

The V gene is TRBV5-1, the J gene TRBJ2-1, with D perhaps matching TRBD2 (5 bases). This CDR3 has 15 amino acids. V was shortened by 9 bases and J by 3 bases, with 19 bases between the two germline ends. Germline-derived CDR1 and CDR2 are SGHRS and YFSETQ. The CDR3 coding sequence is TGCGCCACCCACTACCGGGATCGCATCTACAATGAGCAGTTCTTC. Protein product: CATHYRDRIYNEQFF.

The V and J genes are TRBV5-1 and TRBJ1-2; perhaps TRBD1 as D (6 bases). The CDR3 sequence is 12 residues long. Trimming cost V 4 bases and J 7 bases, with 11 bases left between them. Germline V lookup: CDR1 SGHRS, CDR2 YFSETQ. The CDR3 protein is CASSMGGLGYTF. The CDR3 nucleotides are TGCGCCAGCAGCATGGGGGGGCTTGGCTACACCTTC.

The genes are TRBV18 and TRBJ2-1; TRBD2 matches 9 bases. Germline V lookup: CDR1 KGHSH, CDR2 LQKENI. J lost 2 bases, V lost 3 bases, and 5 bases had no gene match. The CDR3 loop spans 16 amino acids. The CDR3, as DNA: TGTGCCAGCTCACCCGGACTAGCGCAACCCTACAATGAGCAGTTCTTC. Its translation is CASSPGLAQPYNEQFF.

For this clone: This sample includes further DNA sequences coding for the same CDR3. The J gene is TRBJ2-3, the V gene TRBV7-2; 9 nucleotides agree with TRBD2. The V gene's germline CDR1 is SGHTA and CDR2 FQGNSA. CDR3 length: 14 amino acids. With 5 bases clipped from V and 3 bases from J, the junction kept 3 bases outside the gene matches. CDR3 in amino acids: CASSPGLATDTQYF. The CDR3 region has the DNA TGTGCCAGCAGCCCGGGACTAGCAACAGATACGCAGTATTTT.

CDR3 protein: CASSTNPRGLGYTF. For the CDR3, the DNA is TGTGCCAGCAGCACCAATCCCAGGGGGCTAGGCTACACCTTC. The chain couples TRBV28 to TRBJ1-2, with 8 bases identical to TRBD1. Germline V gene data show CDR1 as MDHEN and CDR2 as SYDVKM. This CDR3 has 14 residues. V dropped 6 bases and J dropped 8; count of bases not matched to a gene: 11.

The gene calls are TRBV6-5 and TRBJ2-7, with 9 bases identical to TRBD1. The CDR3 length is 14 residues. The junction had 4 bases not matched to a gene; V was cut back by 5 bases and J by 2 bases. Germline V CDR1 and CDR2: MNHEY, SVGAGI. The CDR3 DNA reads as TGTGCCAGCAGTCTCAGGACAGGGGCCTACGAGCAGTACTTC. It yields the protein CASSLRTGAYEQYF.

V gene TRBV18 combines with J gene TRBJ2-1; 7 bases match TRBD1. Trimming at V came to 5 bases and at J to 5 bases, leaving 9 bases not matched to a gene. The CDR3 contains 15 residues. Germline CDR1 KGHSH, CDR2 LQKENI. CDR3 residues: CASSNLGQVDNEQFF. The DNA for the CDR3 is TGTGCCAGCTCAAATCTCGGACAGGTAGACAATGAGCAGTTCTTC.

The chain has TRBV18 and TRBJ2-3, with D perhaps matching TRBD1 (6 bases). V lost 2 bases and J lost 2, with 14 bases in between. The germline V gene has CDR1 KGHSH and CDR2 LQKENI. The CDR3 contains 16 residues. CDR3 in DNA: TGTGCCAGCTCACCAAGAACGCAGGGGCTCACAGATACGCAGTATTTT. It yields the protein CASSPRTQGLTDTQYF. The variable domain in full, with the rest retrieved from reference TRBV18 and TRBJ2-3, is NAGVMQNPRHLVRRRGQEARLRCSPMKGHSHVYWYRQLPEEGLKFMVYLQKENIIDESGMPKERFSAEFPKEGPSILRIQQVVRGDSAAYFCASSPRTQGLTDTQYFGPGTRLTVL.

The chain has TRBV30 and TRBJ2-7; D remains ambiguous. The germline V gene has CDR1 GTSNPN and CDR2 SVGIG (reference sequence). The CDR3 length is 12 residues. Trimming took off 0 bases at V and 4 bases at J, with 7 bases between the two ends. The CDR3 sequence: CAWSVYPYEQYF. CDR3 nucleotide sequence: TGTGCCTGGAGTGTTTATCCTTACGAGCAGTACTTC.

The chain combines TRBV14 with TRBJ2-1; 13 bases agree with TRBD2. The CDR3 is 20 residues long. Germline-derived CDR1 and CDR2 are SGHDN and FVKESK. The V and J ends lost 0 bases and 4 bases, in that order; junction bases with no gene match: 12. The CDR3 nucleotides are TGTGCCAGCAGCCAAGATCGGGGACCCTCGGGACTAGCGGGATACAATGAGCAGTTCTTC. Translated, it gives CASSQDRGPSGLAGYNEQFF.